The entry that follows covers one TCR beta chain sequence. No antigen is known for it. PCR employed 60 Vbeta and 13 Jbeta primers. Some clones are missing from TCRdb's copy, which holds only in-frame ones; the method was immunoSEQ multiplex PCR. This table has 100,000 or so clones, around 81% appearing once. The data were obtained in a study of cytomegalovirus exposure and HLA in healthy donors. Overall study results and limits: Cytomegalovirus status, reportedly, was diagnosed with high specificity and sensitivity by the classifier. A later analysis showed TCR association rates differing by HLA locus, peaking at DRB1 and lowest at HLA-C.

Donors were nominally healthy when sampled, though unrecorded immune exposures were likely. Sequencing used PBMCs. The sequence was collected from a man aged 40-50 years in good health and CMV-seropositive.

This CDR3 reads CASSAVPGLARQTQYF. CDR3 nucleotide sequence: TGCGCCAGCAGTGCGGTCCCGGGACTAGCTAGGCAGACCCAGTACTTC. The chain couples TRBV10-1 to TRBJ2-5, with TRBD2 matching over 9 bases. Germline trimming cut 4 bases from V and 6 bases from J; bases unmatched to any gene: 12. This CDR3 is built from 16 residues. In germline, CDR1 is WNHNN, CDR2 SYGVQD (reference sequence).